This passage covers 8 T cell receptor beta chains from one sample sequenced in a study of PD-L1 blockade in urothelial cancer. Method: immunoSEQ multiplex PCR; TCRdb's copy keeps in-frame clones and lacks some. The table lists over 45,000 clones, more than 70% of them singletons, with roughly 22% in the top ten. The time point denotes: pretreatment peripheral blood. This specimen consisted of PBMCs, obtained around atezolizumab (anti-PD-L1) treatment. The receptors shown here come from a man between 60 and 75 years old with urothelial cancer.

The rearrangement joins TRBV19 to TRBJ1-5, with a possible D match to TRBD1 (5 bases). V shed 3 bases and J shed 2 bases, with 8 bases lying between them. The CDR3 is 14 residues long. The germline V gene has CDR1 LNHDA and CDR2 SQIVND (reference sequence). The CDR3 nucleotides are TGTGCCAGTAGTATTACGGGGGGCAATCAGCCCCAGCATTTT. Translated, it gives CASSITGGNQPQHF.

The V and J genes are TRBV5-1 and TRBJ1-1, with 10 positions matching TRBD1. The CDR3 has 16 amino acids. V lost 4 bases to trimming and J lost 4 bases; unmatched junction nucleotides: 10. The germline CDR1 and CDR2 sequences are SGHRS and YFSETQ. Written as DNA, the CDR3 is TGCGCCAGCAGCAAGACAGGGGGCGTTGAAGGCACTGAAGCTTTCTTT. It is translated as CASSKTGGVEGTEAFF.

The genes are TRBV6-6 and TRBJ1-6; no firm D call. The CDR3 runs 13 residues. The germline gives CDR1 MNHNY, CDR2 SVGAGI (reference sequence). V was cut by 5 bases and J by 10 bases, with 12 bases left in between. The CDR3 DNA is TGTGCCAGCAGTCCTTTGGCGCGGTCACCCCTCCACTTT. Translation gives CASSPLARSPLHF.

This chain joins TRBV11-3 and TRBJ2-5; D perhaps matches TRBD2 (6 bases). The germline V gene encodes CDR1 SGHNT and CDR2 YENEEA. This CDR3 has 15 residues. V lost 1 base to trimming and J lost 2 bases, with 11 bases between them. This chain's CDR3 is CASSLVASEQETQYF. The CDR3 region has the DNA TGTGCCAGCAGCTTAGTTGCTAGCGAACAAGAGACCCAGTACTTC.

The chain carries TRBV5-5 and TRBJ2-7; 8 bases map to TRBD1. V lost 4 bases, J lost 0 bases, and 3 bases stayed unmatched. CDR1 and CDR2 (germline): SGHKS, YYEKEE (reference sequence). The CDR3 spans 14 residues. The CDR3 nucleotides read TGTGCCAGCAGCACGGGACAGGTCTCCTACGAGCAGTACTTC. It encodes CASSTGQVSYEQYF.

The rearrangement joins TRBV27 to TRBJ1-1; a possible D gene is TRBD1 (5 bases). This CDR3 contains 13 residues. Trimming took 0 bases from V and 4 from J, leaving 6 bases between them. CDR1 MNHEY and CDR2 SMNVEV come from the germline V gene (reference sequence). Here the CDR3 DNA reads TGTGCCAGCAGTTTATCCGGGGGCACTGAAGCTTTCTTT. Residues: CASSLSGGTEAFF.

The gene calls are TRBV30 and TRBJ2-7; the match to TRBD2 covers 8 bases. The CDR3 has 14 residues. V gave up 1 base and J gave up 7 bases; unmatched junction bases: 9. The germline CDR1 and CDR2 sequences are GTSNPN and SVGIG (reference sequence). The CDR3 DNA reads TGTGCCTGGAGTGGTCCCCGCGGGGGGATTGAGCAGTACTTC. This codes for CAWSGPRGGIEQYF.

The chain recombines TRBV19 with TRBJ1-5; a weak D match, TRBD1 (5 bases). Looked up from germline, CDR1 is LNHDA and CDR2 is SQIVND (reference sequence). V was cut by 3 bases and J by 2 bases, with 11 bases left in between. This CDR3 has 15 amino acids. The DNA of the CDR3 is TGTGCCAGTAGTATGAGTTGGGGCGGCAATCAGCCCCAGCATTTT. Its translation is CASSMSWGGNQPQHF.